Each of the 14 T cell receptor beta chains below was sequenced from the same sample in a study of blood T cell repertoires in COVID-19 (dated by TCRdb to about 2020). Libraries were constructed by the immunoSEQ multiplex PCR assay. TCRdb took this table from immuneACCESS and kept in-frame rearrangements with V and J called. Such tables lack part of the clones; where checked against another copy, unresolved V genes explain under half of the gap, and the rest is unexplained. The sample contains roughly 36,000 clones, approximately 90% of them found a single time. The ten top clones hold around two fifths of the sample. The sequencing sample was made of peripheral blood. The source of these receptors is a man aged 55 to 69 with active or convalescent COVID-19.

V and J are TRBV3-1 (or the pseudogene TRBV3-2) and TRBJ2-1; 7 nucleotides agree with TRBD2. Trimming cost V 0 bases and J 6 bases; bases outside gene matches: 5. The CDR3 sequence is 15 residues long. Germline V gives CDR1 LGHDT, CDR2 YNNKEL (reference sequence). This chain's CDR3 is CASSQDGAGVNEQFF. Here the CDR3 DNA reads TGTGCCAGCAGCCAAGATGGGGCGGGAGTCAATGAGCAGTTCTTC.

A few counts support this clone. The J gene is TRBJ2-3, the V gene TRBV6-1, with 12 nucleotides matching TRBD2. V was clipped by 3 bases and J by 4 bases; unmatched bases: 2. Germline CDR1 reads MNHNS; CDR2 reads SASEGT. This CDR3 contains 15 residues. The CDR3 reads CASSELAGGPDTQYF. CDR3 sequence (DNA): TGTGCCAGCAGTGAGCTAGCGGGGGGGCCAGATACGCAGTATTTT.

V and J are TRBV20-1 and TRBJ2-3, with 8 bases fitting TRBD2. CDR1 is DFQATT and CDR2 is SNEGSKA in the germline V gene (reference sequence). J was trimmed by 5 bases and V by 3 bases; bases with no gene match: 10. The CDR3 is 15 residues long. The CDR3 is CSASRPGLAVDTQYF. The CDR3 coding sequence is TGCAGTGCTAGTAGGCCTGGACTAGCTGTAGATACGCAGTATTTT.

This clone occurred once. This rearrangement joins TRBV2 to TRBJ1-2; 11 bases match TRBD1. CDR1 is SNHLY and CDR2 is FYNNEI in the germline V gene. CDR3 length: 14 residues. J lost 8 bases, V lost 5 bases, and 7 bases had no gene match. CDR3 protein: CASSFGQGAGGYTF. The CDR3 DNA follows: TGTGCCAGCAGTTTTGGACAGGGGGCTGGAGGCTACACCTTC.

The gene calls are TRBV29-1 and TRBJ2-5; 10 bases align to TRBD1. Germline lookup yields CDR1 SQVTM and CDR2 ANQGSEA. The CDR3 spans 12 residues. V lost 6 bases to trimming and J lost 2 bases; unmatched junction nucleotides: 0. CDR3 region: CSVDRGQETQYF. The CDR3 DNA follows: TGCAGCGTGGACAGGGGGCAAGAGACCCAGTACTTC.

This clone has just a few counts. The chain recombines TRBV7-3 with TRBJ2-7, with 8 bases that match TRBD1. This CDR3 is built from 14 residues. The germline V gene encodes CDR1 SGHTA and CDR2 FQGTGA. With V trimmed by 4 bases and J by 2 bases, 4 bases remained unmatched. The chain's CDR3 is CASSSGTGPYEQYF. CDR3 DNA: TGTGCCAGCAGCTCCGGGACAGGACCCTACGAGCAGTACTTC.

The V call is TRBV5-1, the J call TRBJ1-3; D is perhaps TRBD1 (5 bases). CDR1 and CDR2 from the germline V gene are SGHRS and YFSETQ. V was clipped by 4 bases and J by 4 bases, with 12 bases between them. This CDR3 has 14 residues. This CDR3 is CASSDQGPGNTIYF. CDR3 in DNA: TGCGCCAGCAGCGACCAGGGTCCGGGAAACACCATATATTTT.

This clone has only a few counts. This chain connects TRBV2 to TRBJ1-1; 7 nucleotides line up with TRBD1. V lost 7 bases to trimming and J lost 5 bases; unmatched junction nucleotides: 13. Germline V lookup: CDR1 SNHLY, CDR2 FYNNEI. This CDR3 comprises 15 residues. This chain's CDR3 is CASKGIGGARTEAFF. The CDR3 nucleotides read TGTGCCAGCAAGGGGATAGGGGGCGCGAGGACTGAAGCTTTCTTT.

The V call is TRBV7-9, the J call TRBJ1-2; TRBD1 matches 8 bases. V gave up 6 bases and J gave up 4 bases; unmatched junction bases: 4. CDR1 is SEHNR and CDR2 is FQNEAQ in the germline V gene (reference sequence). This CDR3 comprises 13 residues. As DNA, the CDR3 is TGTGCCAGCAGTACACAGGGGGGCTATGGCTACACCTTC. Translating gives CASSTQGGYGYTF.

The chain recombines TRBV28 with TRBJ1-2; unclear D gene. Germline V lookup: CDR1 MDHEN, CDR2 SYDVKM. The CDR3 runs to 15 residues. Trimming shortened V by 5 bases and J by 4 bases, and 17 bases separated the two germline ends. As DNA, the CDR3 is TGTGCCAGCAGTCTAGAGGGAAGGCTGGGCTATGGCTACACCTTC. Translated: CASSLEGRLGYGYTF.

The rearrangement uses TRBV6-2 or TRBV6-3 and TRBJ1-5; perhaps TRBD1 as D (5 bases). CDR3 length equals 13 residues. CDR1 MNHEY and CDR2 SVGEGT come from the germline V gene. V shed 5 bases and J shed 6 bases, with 11 bases lying between them. In DNA, the CDR3 is TGTGCCAGCAGTCCCCAGGGCGGTCAGCCCCAGCATTTT. It translates to CASSPQGGQPQHF.

The chain recombines TRBV5-1 with TRBJ1-2, with no clear D. The CDR3 consists of 16 residues. Germline lookup yields CDR1 SGHRS and CDR2 YFSETQ. V dropped 0 bases and J dropped 4 bases, with 16 bases sitting between them. This chain's CDR3 is CASSLDFGGRGYGYTF. In DNA, the CDR3 is TGCGCCAGCAGCTTGGATTTTGGCGGACGGGGCTATGGCTACACCTTC.

The chain is built from TRBV19 and TRBJ1-5; TRBD1 aligns across 10 bases. This CDR3 spans 14 amino acids. V shed 8 bases, J shed 6 bases, and the junction held 7 bases outside the gene matches. From germline, CDR1 is LNHDA and CDR2 SQIVND (reference sequence). For the CDR3, the DNA is TGTGCCAGTGATTCCGGGACAGGGGTTCAGCCCCAGCATTTT. Its translation: CASDSGTGVQPQHF.

The chain is built from TRBV28 and TRBJ1-1; TRBD1 might be the D (5 bases). Germline lookup yields CDR1 MDHEN and CDR2 SYDVKM. V shed 6 bases and J shed 1 base, with 12 bases lying between them. This CDR3 spans 14 amino acids. CDR3 region: CASRPLTGNTEAFF. The CDR3 DNA is TGTGCCAGCAGGCCCCTTACAGGGAACACTGAAGCTTTCTTT.